A single sample gave rise to the 9 T cell receptor beta chains below, sequenced in a study of Graves' ophthalmopathy and Graves' hyperthyroidism. TCR beta CDR3 regions were amplified from RNA transcripts. Second-round multiplex PCR came after a first-round RT-PCR that employed HTBI primers. TCRdb analysed the multiplex PCR reads with MiXCR anew, one entry per CDR3 protein. Found here are some 390,000 distinct CDR3 sequences, about a sixth of them singletons; the top ten hold about 1.6%. The specimen was peripheral blood. The receptors here all came from a woman aged 18 to 35 with Graves' ophthalmopathy.

This clonotype has at least ten counts. The J gene is TRBJ1-1, the V gene TRBV12-3 or TRBV12-4; D is uncertain. V shed 6 bases and J shed 6 bases, with 8 bases lying between them. This CDR3 is 11 amino acids long. As DNA, the CDR3 is TGTGCCAGCAGCGCTGTGGCTGAAGCTTTCTTT. It codes for CASSAVAEAFF.

The J gene is TRBJ2-2, the V gene TRBV5-1; TRBD2 matches at 9 bases. CDR1 and CDR2 (germline): SGHRS, YFSETQ. The V segment lost 4 bases and the J segment 6 bases; nucleotides outside the gene matches: 10. The CDR3 spans 16 residues. CDR3 nucleotides: TGCGCCAGCAGCCCTAGAGGGACTAGCCTTTCCGGGGAGCTGTTTTTT. Its protein product is CASSPRGTSLSGELFF. Filled out from reference TRBV5-1 and TRBJ2-2, the complete variable domain reads KAGVTQTPRYLIKTRGQQVTLSCSPISGHRSVSWYQQTPGQGLQFLFEYFSETQRNKGNFPGRFSGRQFSNSRSEMNVSTLELGDSALYLCASSPRGTSLSGELFFGEGSRLTVL.

This clonotype has a count of ten or more. This chain connects TRBV28 to TRBJ1-6; D remains unclear. V was trimmed by 5 bases and J by 4 bases, leaving 9 bases between them. This CDR3 spans 14 amino acids. CDR1 is MDHEN, CDR2 SYDVKM, per germline. CDR3 protein: CASSPKTYNSPLHF. The CDR3 region has the DNA TGTGCCAGCAGTCCCAAGACGTATAATTCACCCCTCCACTTT. Together with reference TRBV28 and TRBJ1-6, the CDR3 gives the full variable domain: DVKVTQSSRYLVKRTGEKVFLECVQDMDHENMFWYRQDPGLGLRLIYFSYDVKMKEKGDIPEGYSVSREKKERFSLILESASTNQTSMYLCASSPKTYNSPLHFGNGTRLTVT.

V and J are TRBV28 and TRBJ2-7; TRBD2 agrees at 10 bases. The V and J ends lost 4 bases and 2 bases, in that order; junction bases with no gene match: 8. Germline CDR1 is MDHEN and CDR2 is SYDVKM. This CDR3 contains 16 residues. CDR3 region: CASSSPQREGAYEQYF. The CDR3 nucleotides read TGTGCCAGCAGTTCTCCCCAGCGGGAGGGAGCCTACGAGCAGTACTTC.

This clonotype has a count of ten or more. This chain links TRBV30 with TRBJ1-5; 7 bases align to TRBD1. The CDR3 length is 13 residues. With 2 bases clipped from V and 7 bases from J, the junction kept 5 bases outside the gene matches. Germline loops: CDR1 GTSNPN, CDR2 SVGIG (reference sequence). This chain's CDR3 is CAWSKQGSQPQHF. CDR3 nucleotide sequence: TGTGCCTGGAGTAAACAGGGGAGCCAGCCCCAGCATTTT.

This clonotype was detected ten times or more. The chain carries TRBV30 and TRBJ1-1; D remains unclear. The CDR3 totals 13 residues. Trimming removed 2 bases from V and 2 bases from J, with 9 bases in between. Germline CDR1 GTSNPN, CDR2 SVGIG (reference sequence). CDR3 region: CAWSKHRNTEAFF. The CDR3 DNA reads TGTGCCTGGAGTAAACACCGAAACACTGAAGCTTTCTTT. Filled out from reference TRBV30 and TRBJ1-1, the complete variable domain reads SQTIHQWPATLVQPVGSPLSLECTVEGTSNPNLYWYRQAAGRGLQLLFYSVGIGQISSEVPQNLSASRPQDRQFILSSKKLLLSDSGFYLCAWSKHRNTEAFFGQGTRLTVV.

This clonotype has a handful of counts. The chain has TRBV9 and TRBJ2-7; 7 positions agree with TRBD2. Germline loops: CDR1 SGDLS, CDR2 YYNGEE. V gave up 4 bases and J gave up 6 bases; unmatched junction bases: 7. The CDR3 covers 13 residues. The CDR3 region has the DNA TGTGCCAGCAGCCCGGGCCCGGGGGGCGAGCAGTACTTC. The encoded protein is CASSPGPGGEQYF.

This clonotype was observed at least ten times. The chain couples TRBV6-1 to TRBJ1-5; weak D call: TRBD1 (6 bases). V lost 1 base and J lost 5, with 24 bases in between. The V gene's germline CDR1 is MNHNS and CDR2 SASEGT. This CDR3 comprises 19 residues. CDR3 DNA sequence: TGTGCCAGCAGTGAAGAGATTGTATTTGGGGGGCGTACGGATCAGCCCCAGCATTTT. Its translation: CASSEEIVFGGRTDQPQHF.

This clonotype occurred many times. The V call is TRBV9, the J call TRBJ1-2, with TRBD1 matching 9 bases. Germline-derived CDR1 and CDR2 are SGDLS and YYNGEE. V lost 3 bases to trimming and J lost 12 bases; unmatched junction nucleotides: 9. The CDR3 has 13 residues. The chain's CDR3 is CASSAGGQGTNTF. In DNA form, the CDR3 reads TGTGCCAGCAGCGCTGGGGGACAGGGAACAAACACCTTC.